The 17 T cell receptor beta chains listed next were all sequenced from one sample in a study of OX40 agonist ivuxolimab in advanced cancers. The protocol was immunoSEQ multiplex PCR, while the TCRdb copy is restricted to in-frame clones and leaves out a portion. The data show more than 45,000 clones, approximately 90% seen once. The sequencing used CD4+ or CD8+ T cells sorted from blood, collected in a trial of the OX40 agonist ivuxolimab. The receptors here all came from an adult with an advanced solid tumor such as melanoma, head and neck, liver or kidney cancer.

The sample holds a few counts of this clone. The rearrangement uses TRBV5-6 and TRBJ2-3, with 12 nucleotides matching TRBD2. V dropped 4 bases and J dropped 5; count of bases not matched to a gene: 5. The CDR3 has 15 amino acids. Germline assignment: CDR1 SGHDT and CDR2 YYEEEE. CDR3 DNA: TGTGCCAGCAGCATTCTAGCGGGAGGGGGAGATACGCAGTATTTT. This translates into CASSILAGGGDTQYF.

This clone was counted between two and nine times. V and J are TRBV7-9 and TRBJ1-2, with a tentative D call TRBD1 (5 bases). Germline values: CDR1 SEHNR, CDR2 FQNEAQ (reference sequence). The CDR3 totals 17 residues. V was trimmed by 4 bases and J by 3 bases, leaving 21 bases between them. The CDR3, as DNA: TGTGCCAGCAGCTCCAACAGGCATGAGCCAGTTCACTATGGCTACACCTTC. Its protein product is CASSSNRHEPVHYGYTF.

V is TRBV4-3 and J is TRBJ2-2, with 15 bases that match TRBD2. The CDR3 totals 19 residues. Looked up from germline, CDR1 is LGHNA and CDR2 is YSLEER. J lost 6 bases, V lost 0 bases, and 8 bases had no gene match. CDR3 coding DNA: TGCGCCAGCAGCCAAGATGGCATGGGACTAGCGGGAGGCCCCGGGGAGCTGTTTTTT. The encoded protein is CASSQDGMGLAGGPGELFF.

The chain couples TRBV2 to TRBJ1-2, with TRBD1 identical over 8 bases. V lost 6 bases to trimming and J lost 8 bases; unmatched junction nucleotides: 8. Germline CDR1 SNHLY, CDR2 FYNNEI. The CDR3 extends over 13 amino acids. The CDR3 DNA reads as TGTGCCAGCAGCTCCCGGACAGGGAAAGGCTACACCTTC. Amino acid sequence: CASSSRTGKGYTF.

In this sample, this clone turned up a few times. The chain links TRBV28 to TRBJ2-3; 8 bases map to TRBD2. Germline V gives CDR1 MDHEN, CDR2 SYDVKM. CDR3 length equals 15 residues. V lost 4 bases, J lost 1 base, and 4 bases stayed unmatched. The CDR3 spells CASSYPGGGTDTQYF. The CDR3 coding sequence is TGTGCCAGCAGTTACCCGGGGGGGGGCACAGATACGCAGTATTTT. Complete variable domain (other parts from reference TRBV28 and TRBJ2-3): DVKVTQSSRYLVKRTGEKVFLECVQDMDHENMFWYRQDPGLGLRLIYFSYDVKMKEKGDIPEGYSVSREKKERFSLILESASTNQTSMYLCASSYPGGGTDTQYFGPGTRLTVL.

The chain joins TRBV5-6 to TRBJ1-1, with D tentatively TRBD1 (5 bases). V was shortened by 1 base and J by 2 bases, with 9 bases between the two germline ends. There are 14 residues in the CDR3. The germline gives CDR1 SGHDT, CDR2 YYEEEE. CDR3 DNA sequence: TGTGCCAGCAGCTTGCCCACAGGTAACACTGAAGCTTTCTTT. Its translation: CASSLPTGNTEAFF.

As to this clone: Other DNA variants within this sample encode the same CDR3. The chain uses TRBV11-2 and TRBJ2-7, with D tentatively TRBD2 (5 bases). This CDR3 has 14 amino acids. The germline gives CDR1 SGHAT, CDR2 FQNNGV. Trimming cost V 3 bases and J 5 bases, with 14 bases left between them. The CDR3 reads CASSFDRGRHEQYV. In DNA, the CDR3 is TGTGCCAGCAGCTTTGACCGGGGAAGGCACGAGCAGTACGTC.

V gene TRBV2 combines with J gene TRBJ2-1, with D possibly being TRBD1 or TRBD2 (5 bases each). The CDR3 covers 14 residues. Trimming took off 2 bases at V and 5 bases at J, with 10 bases between the two ends. Germline lookup yields CDR1 SNHLY and CDR2 FYNNEI. In DNA form, the CDR3 reads TGTGCCAGCAGTGAAAAGGGGCGGGACAATGAGCAGTTCTTC. Protein product: CASSEKGRDNEQFF.

The chain links TRBV15 to TRBJ2-7; 8 nucleotides align to TRBD2. Germline loops: CDR1 LNHNV, CDR2 YYDKDF (reference sequence). V was pared by 0 bases and J by 1 base, with 11 bases of the junction left unmatched. CDR3 length: 18 amino acids. CDR3 coding DNA: TGTGCCACCAGCAGAGATCCTCCCGGGACTAGTCTGTCCTACGAGCAGTACTTC. The encoded protein is CATSRDPPGTSLSYEQYF.

V gene TRBV27 combines with J gene TRBJ2-3; TRBD1 matches at 10 bases. The CDR3 length is 15 residues. Losses at the gene ends were 6 bases for V and 4 bases for J; bases not matched to a gene: 7. From germline, CDR1 is MNHEY and CDR2 SMNVEV (reference sequence). CDR3 loop: CASRPWTGGADTQYF. The CDR3 DNA sequence: TGTGCCAGCAGACCGTGGACAGGGGGAGCAGATACGCAGTATTTT.

The chain uses TRBV19 and TRBJ2-1, with TRBD2 matching over 8 bases. Germline CDR1 LNHDA, CDR2 SQIVND (reference sequence). V lost 6 bases and J lost 6; bases outside the gene matches: 7. The CDR3 contains 14 residues. The CDR3 protein is CASRGTRYSNEQFF. As DNA, the CDR3 is TGTGCCAGTAGGGGGACTAGATATAGCAATGAGCAGTTCTTC.

This chain links TRBV27 with TRBJ1-6, with 10 bases identical to TRBD1. Unmatched junction bases numbered 4, after V lost 2 bases and J lost 9 bases. The CDR3 has 15 amino acids. Germline CDR1 is MNHEY and CDR2 is SMNVEV (reference sequence). The CDR3 DNA reads TGTGCCAGCAGTTTAGGGGACAGGGGTCGTTCACCCCTCCACTTT. It encodes CASSLGDRGRSPLHF.

This clone has a single count. V gene TRBV27 combines with J gene TRBJ1-2, with D hard to call. The ends were cut back, 2 bases at V and 4 bases at J, with 11 bases in the middle. The CDR3 is 14 residues long. Per germline, CDR1 MNHEY and CDR2 SMNVEV (reference sequence). The CDR3 region is CASSLKPIAYGYTF. CDR3 coding DNA: TGTGCCAGCAGTTTAAAGCCGATAGCCTATGGCTACACCTTC.

This chain uses TRBV21-1 with TRBJ1-3; the table gives TRBD1 as D, unverified against the DNA. TRBV21-1 is deemed a pseudogene. CDR3 length: 15 amino acids. The DNA of the CDR3 is TGTGCCAGCACTCGACAGGGGGCCTCTGGAAACACCATATATTTT. Residues: CASTRQGASGNTIYF.

The rearrangement joins TRBV2 to TRBJ2-7; the match to TRBD1 covers 9 bases. The CDR3 is made up of 15 amino acids. In germline, CDR1 is SNHLY, CDR2 FYNNEI. Trimming took 7 bases from V and 5 from J; bases not matched to a gene: 12. This CDR3 reads CASTSWDRVIDEQYV. The CDR3 DNA reads TGTGCCAGCACCTCCTGGGACAGGGTAATAGACGAGCAGTACGTC.

This clone was seen a single time. The CDR3 reads CAITTERGGAYEQYF. For the CDR3, the DNA is TGTGCCATCACCACCGAAAGGGGAGGGGCCTACGAGCAGTACTTC. The chain couples TRBV10-3 to TRBJ2-7, with 7 bases that match TRBD2. V lost 7 bases and J lost 2; bases outside the gene matches: 11. Germline loops: CDR1 ENHRY, CDR2 SYGVKD. The CDR3 loop spans 15 amino acids.

V and J are TRBV2 and TRBJ1-1; D possibly corresponds to TRBD1 (6 bases). This CDR3 region has 17 residues. Germline CDR1 reads SNHLY; CDR2 reads FYNNEI. The V and J ends lost 3 bases and 3 bases respectively, with 20 bases between them. CDR3: CASSDKGGNRGDTEAFF. CDR3 coding DNA: TGTGCCAGCAGTGATAAGGGGGGCAACCGCGGGGACACTGAAGCTTTCTTT.